This TCR beta chain was observed in a study of T-cell reconstitution after alpha-beta-depleted transplantation in children. The library targeted TCRbeta and was prepared with unique molecular identifiers. TCRdb used MiXCR to reprocess the PCR reads, holding one entry per CDR3 protein. The sample contains 200,000 to 250,000 distinct CDR3 sequences, around 7.7% of which appear only once. In this sample, this clonotype turned up many times. Antigen unknown. Study-wide points: The high TCRbeta diversity at day 60 in some patients came from surviving recipient T cells and thymic progenitors. Fresh T-cell production supplied most of the T-cell counts and diversity seen one year after transplant. Reportedly, alpha-beta T cells present about two months post-transplant originated from several hundred expanded clones of graft origin.

CDR3 length equals 14 residues. V lost 6 bases, J lost 5 bases, and 5 bases stayed unmatched. The sample was PBMCs, mostly from graft donor cells, taken 360 days after TCRalphabeta/CD19-depleted stem cell transplant. The clonotype was recovered from a male patient between 2 and 10 years old who had a stem cell transplant for acute myeloid leukemia, so the T cells may come from the graft donor. J is TRBJ2-7 and V is TRBV12-3 or TRBV12-4; 12 bases line up with TRBD1. CDR3: CASSPGQGAHEQYF. The CDR3, as DNA: TGTGCCAGCAGCCCGGGACAGGGGGCCCACGAGCAGTACTTC.